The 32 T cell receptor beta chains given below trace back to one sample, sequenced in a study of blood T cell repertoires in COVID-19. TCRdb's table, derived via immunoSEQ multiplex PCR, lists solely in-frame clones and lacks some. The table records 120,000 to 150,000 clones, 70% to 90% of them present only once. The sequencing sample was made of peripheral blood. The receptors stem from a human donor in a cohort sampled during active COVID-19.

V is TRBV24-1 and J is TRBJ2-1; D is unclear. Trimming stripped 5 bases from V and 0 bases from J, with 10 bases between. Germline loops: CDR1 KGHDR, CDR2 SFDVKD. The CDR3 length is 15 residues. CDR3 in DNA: TGTGCCACCAGTGCACAGTTGAGCTCCTACAATGAGCAGTTCTTC. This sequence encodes CATSAQLSSYNEQFF.

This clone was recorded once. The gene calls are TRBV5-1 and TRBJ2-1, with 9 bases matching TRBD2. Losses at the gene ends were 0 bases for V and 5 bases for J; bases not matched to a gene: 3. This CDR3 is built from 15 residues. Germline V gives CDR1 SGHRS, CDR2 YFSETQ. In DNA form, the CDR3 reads TGCGCCAGCAGCTTGGCCGGGACTAGCAACAATGAGCAGTTCTTC. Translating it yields CASSLAGTSNNEQFF.

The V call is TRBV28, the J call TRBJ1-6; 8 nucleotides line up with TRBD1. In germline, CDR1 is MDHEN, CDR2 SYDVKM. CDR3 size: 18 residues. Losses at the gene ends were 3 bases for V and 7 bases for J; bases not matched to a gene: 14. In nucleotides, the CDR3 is TGTGCCAGCAGTTTCCCCTCGGCCCTACAGGGGGTGAATTCACCCCTCCACTTT. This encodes CASSFPSALQGVNSPLHF.

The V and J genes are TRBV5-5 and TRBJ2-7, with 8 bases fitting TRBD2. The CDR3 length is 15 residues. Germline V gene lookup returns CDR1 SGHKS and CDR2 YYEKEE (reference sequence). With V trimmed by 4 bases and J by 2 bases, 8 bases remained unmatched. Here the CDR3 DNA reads TGTGCCAGCAGCATTAGCGGGACCGGGCCCTACGAGCAGTACTTC. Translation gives CASSISGTGPYEQYF.

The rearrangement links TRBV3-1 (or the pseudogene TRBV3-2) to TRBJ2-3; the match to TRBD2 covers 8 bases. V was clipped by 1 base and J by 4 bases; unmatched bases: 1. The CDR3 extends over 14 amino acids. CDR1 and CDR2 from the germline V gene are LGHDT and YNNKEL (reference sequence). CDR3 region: CASSQGRGADTQYF. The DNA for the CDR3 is TGTGCCAGCAGCCAAGGGCGGGGGGCAGATACGCAGTATTTT.

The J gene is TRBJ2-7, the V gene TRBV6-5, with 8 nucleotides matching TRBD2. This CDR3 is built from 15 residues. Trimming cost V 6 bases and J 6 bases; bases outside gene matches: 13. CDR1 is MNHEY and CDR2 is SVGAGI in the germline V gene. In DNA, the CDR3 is TGTGCCAGCAGCGGCGGGGTAGCGGGACCCTCCGAGCAGTACTTC. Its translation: CASSGGVAGPSEQYF.

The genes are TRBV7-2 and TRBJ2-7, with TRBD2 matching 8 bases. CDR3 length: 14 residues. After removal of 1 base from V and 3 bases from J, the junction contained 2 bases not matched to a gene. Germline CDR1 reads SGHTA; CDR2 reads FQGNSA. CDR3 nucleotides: TGTGCCAGCAGCTTAGTGGGACTAGGCTACGAGCAGTACTTC. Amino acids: CASSLVGLGYEQYF.

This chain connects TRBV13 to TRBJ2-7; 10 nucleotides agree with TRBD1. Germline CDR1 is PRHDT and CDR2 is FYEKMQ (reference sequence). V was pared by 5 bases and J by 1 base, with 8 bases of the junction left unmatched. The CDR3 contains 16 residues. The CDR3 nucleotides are TGTGCCAGCAGCGTAAACCCGGGACAGGGGTCCTACGAGCAGTACTTC. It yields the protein CASSVNPGQGSYEQYF.

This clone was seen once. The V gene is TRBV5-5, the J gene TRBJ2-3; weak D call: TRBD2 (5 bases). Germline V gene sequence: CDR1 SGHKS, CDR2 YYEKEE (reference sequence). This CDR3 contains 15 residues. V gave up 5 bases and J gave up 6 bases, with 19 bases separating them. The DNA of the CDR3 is TGTGCCAGCAGTTTCGCGGGTCTCCCAGCCGATACGCAGTATTTT. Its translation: CASSFAGLPADTQYF. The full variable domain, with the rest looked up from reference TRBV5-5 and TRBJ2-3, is DAGVTQSPTHLIKTRGQQVTLRCSPISGHKSVSWYQQVLGQGPQFIFQYYEKEERGRGNFPDRFSARQFPNYSSELNVNALLLGDSALYLCASSFAGLPADTQYFGPGTRLTVL.

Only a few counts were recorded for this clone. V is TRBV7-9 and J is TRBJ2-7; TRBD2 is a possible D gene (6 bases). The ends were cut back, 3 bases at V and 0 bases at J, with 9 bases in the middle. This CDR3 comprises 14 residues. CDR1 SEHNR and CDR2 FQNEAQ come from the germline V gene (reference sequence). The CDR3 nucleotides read TGTGCCAGCAGCTTGGCGGGGAGCTCCTACGAGCAGTACTTC. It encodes CASSLAGSSYEQYF. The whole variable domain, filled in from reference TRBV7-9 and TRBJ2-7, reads DTGVSQNPRHKITKRGQNVTFRCDPISEHNRLYWYRQTLGQGPEFLTYFQNEAQLEKSRLLSDRFSAERPKGSFSTLEIQRTEQGDSAMYLCASSLAGSSYEQYFGPGTRLTVT.

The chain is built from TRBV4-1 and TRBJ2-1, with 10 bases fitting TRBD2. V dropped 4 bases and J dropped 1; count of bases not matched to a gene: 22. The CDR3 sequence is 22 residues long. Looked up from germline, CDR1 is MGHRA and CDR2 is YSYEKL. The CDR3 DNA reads TGCGCCAGCAGCCCCAGGACAGTCCCGGGTTCTAGCGGGAGTGGATCCTACAATGAGCAGTTCTTC. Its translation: CASSPRTVPGSSGSGSYNEQFF.

In nucleotides, the CDR3 is TGTGCCAGCAGTCGGGATGGTGAGCAGTTCTTC. The encoded protein is CASSRDGEQFF. The chain has TRBV2 and TRBJ2-1, with a weak D call TRBD2 (5 bases). CDR1 SNHLY and CDR2 FYNNEI come from the germline V gene. The CDR3 is made up of 11 amino acids. Trimming shortened V by 5 bases and J by 9 bases, and 8 bases separated the two germline ends.

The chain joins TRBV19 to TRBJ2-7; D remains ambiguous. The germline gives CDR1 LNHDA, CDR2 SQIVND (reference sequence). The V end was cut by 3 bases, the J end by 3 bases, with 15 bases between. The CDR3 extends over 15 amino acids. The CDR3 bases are TGTGCCAGTAGTATCCTCTCTAACCTTTACTACGAGCAGTACTTC. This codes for CASSILSNLYYEQYF.

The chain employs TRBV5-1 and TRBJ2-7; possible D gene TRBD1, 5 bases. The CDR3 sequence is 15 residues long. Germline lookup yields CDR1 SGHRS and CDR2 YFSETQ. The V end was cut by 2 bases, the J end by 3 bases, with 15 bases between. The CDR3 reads CASSFSQGSYYEQYF. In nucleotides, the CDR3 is TGCGCCAGCAGCTTCTCCCAGGGATCATACTACGAGCAGTACTTC.

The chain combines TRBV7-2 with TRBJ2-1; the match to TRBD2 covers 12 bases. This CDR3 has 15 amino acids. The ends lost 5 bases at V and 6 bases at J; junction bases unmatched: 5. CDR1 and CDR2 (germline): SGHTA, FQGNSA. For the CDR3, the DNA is TGTGCCAGCAGCCCCGGACTAGCGGGGAGCAATGAGCAGTTCTTC. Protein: CASSPGLAGSNEQFF.

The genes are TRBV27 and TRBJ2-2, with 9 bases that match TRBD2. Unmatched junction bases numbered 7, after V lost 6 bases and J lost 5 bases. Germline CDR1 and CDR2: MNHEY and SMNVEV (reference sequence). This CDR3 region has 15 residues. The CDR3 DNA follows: TGTGCCAGCAGGCGCGGGAGGGGAAGTACCGGGGAGCTGTTTTTT. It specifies CASRRGRGSTGELFF.

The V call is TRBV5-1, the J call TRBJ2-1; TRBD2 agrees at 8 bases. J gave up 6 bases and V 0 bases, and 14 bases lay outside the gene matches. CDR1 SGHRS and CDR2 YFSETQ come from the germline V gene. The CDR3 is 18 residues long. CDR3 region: CASSLDSAYSGAVNEQFF. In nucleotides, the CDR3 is TGCGCCAGCAGCTTGGATAGCGCGTATAGCGGGGCCGTCAATGAGCAGTTCTTC.

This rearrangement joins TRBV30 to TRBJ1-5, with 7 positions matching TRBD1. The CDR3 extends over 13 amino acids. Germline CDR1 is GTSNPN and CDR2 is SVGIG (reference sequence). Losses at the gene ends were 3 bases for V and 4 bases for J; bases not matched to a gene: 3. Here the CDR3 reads CAWREQGNQPQHF. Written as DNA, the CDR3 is TGTGCCTGGAGGGAACAGGGGAATCAGCCCCAGCATTTT.

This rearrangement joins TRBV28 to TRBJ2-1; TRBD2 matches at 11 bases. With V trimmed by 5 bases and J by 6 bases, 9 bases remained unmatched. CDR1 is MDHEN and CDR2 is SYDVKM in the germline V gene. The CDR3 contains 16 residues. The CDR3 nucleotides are TGTGCCAGCAGTCCCCAACTAGCGGGGGCAATCAATGAGCAGTTCTTC. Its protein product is CASSPQLAGAINEQFF.

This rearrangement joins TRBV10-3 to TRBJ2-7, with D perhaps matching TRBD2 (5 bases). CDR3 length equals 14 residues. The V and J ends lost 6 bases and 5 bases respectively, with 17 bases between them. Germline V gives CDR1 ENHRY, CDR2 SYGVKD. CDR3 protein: CAIRRRGDWDEQYF. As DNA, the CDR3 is TGTGCCATCAGGCGACGGGGAGACTGGGACGAGCAGTACTTC.

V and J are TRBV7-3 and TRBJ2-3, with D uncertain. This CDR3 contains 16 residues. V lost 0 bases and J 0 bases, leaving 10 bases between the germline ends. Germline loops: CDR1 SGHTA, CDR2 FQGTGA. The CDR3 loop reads CASSLTPVSSTDTQYF. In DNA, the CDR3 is TGTGCCAGCAGCTTAACCCCAGTCTCCAGCACAGATACGCAGTATTTT.

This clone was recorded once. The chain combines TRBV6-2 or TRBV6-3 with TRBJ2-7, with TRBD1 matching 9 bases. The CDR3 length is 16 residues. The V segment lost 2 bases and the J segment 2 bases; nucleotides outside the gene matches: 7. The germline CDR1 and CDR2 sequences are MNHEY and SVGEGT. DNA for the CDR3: TGTGCCAGCAGTTACCGGAGACAGGGGGTACCCTACGAGCAGTACTTC. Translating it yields CASSYRRQGVPYEQYF.

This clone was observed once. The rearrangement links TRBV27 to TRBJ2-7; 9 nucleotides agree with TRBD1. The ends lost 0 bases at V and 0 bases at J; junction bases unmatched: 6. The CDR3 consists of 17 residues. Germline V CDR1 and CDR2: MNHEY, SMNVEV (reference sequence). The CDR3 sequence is CASSLSRDRVSSYEQYF. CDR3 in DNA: TGTGCCAGCAGTTTATCGCGGGACAGGGTGAGCTCCTACGAGCAGTACTTC.

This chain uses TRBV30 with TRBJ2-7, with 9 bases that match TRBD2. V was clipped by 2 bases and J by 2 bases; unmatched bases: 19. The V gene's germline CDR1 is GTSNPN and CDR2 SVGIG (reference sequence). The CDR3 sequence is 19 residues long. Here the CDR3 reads CAWSQMVWDSGSPPYEQYF. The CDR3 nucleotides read TGTGCCTGGAGTCAGATGGTTTGGGATAGCGGGAGCCCCCCCTACGAGCAGTACTTC.

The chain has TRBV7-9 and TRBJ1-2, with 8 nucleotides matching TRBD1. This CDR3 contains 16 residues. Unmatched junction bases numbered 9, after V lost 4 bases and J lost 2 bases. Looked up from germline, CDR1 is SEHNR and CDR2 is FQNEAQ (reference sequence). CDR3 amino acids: CASSSASRDRNYGYTF. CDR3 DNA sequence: TGTGCCAGCAGCTCCGCCTCCCGGGACAGGAACTATGGCTACACCTTC.

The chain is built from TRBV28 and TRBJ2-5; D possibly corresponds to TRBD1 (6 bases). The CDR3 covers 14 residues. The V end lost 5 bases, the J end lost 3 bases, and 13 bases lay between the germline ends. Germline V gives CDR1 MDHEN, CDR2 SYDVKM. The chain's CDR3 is CASSGEQGKETQYF. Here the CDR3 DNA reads TGTGCCAGCAGTGGAGAACAGGGTAAAGAGACCCAGTACTTC.

The CDR3 region has the DNA TGTGCCAGCAGCCCCGGGGGAGCGGGGCTAACTCACGAGCAGTACTTC. Residues: CASSPGGAGLTHEQYF. The V gene is TRBV3-1 (or the pseudogene TRBV3-2), the J gene TRBJ2-7, with 7 positions matching TRBD2. The germline CDR1 and CDR2 sequences are LGHDT and YNNKEL (reference sequence). With V trimmed by 4 bases and J by 5 bases, 14 bases remained unmatched. The CDR3 is 16 residues long.

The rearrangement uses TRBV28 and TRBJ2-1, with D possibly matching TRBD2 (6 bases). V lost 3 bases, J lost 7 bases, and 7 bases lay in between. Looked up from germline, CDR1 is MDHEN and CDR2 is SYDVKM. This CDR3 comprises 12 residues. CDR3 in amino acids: CASSFGRNEQFF. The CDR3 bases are TGTGCCAGCAGTTTTGGGAGGAATGAGCAGTTCTTC. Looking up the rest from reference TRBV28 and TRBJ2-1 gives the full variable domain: DVKVTQSSRYLVKRTGEKVFLECVQDMDHENMFWYRQDPGLGLRLIYFSYDVKMKEKGDIPEGYSVSREKKERFSLILESASTNQTSMYLCASSFGRNEQFFGPGTRLTVL.

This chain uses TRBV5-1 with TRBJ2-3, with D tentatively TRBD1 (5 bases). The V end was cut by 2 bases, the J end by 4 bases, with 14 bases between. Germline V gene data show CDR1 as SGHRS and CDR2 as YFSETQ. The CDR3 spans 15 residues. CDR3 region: CASSFQGWLADTQYF. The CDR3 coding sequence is TGCGCCAGCAGCTTTCAGGGTTGGTTGGCAGATACGCAGTATTTT.

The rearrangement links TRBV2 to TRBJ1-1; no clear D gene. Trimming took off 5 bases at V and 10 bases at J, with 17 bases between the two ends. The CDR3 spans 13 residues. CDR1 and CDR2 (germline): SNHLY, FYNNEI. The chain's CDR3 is CASSPTFLGVAFF. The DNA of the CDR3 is TGTGCCAGCAGTCCTACCTTTCTCGGGGTAGCTTTCTTT.

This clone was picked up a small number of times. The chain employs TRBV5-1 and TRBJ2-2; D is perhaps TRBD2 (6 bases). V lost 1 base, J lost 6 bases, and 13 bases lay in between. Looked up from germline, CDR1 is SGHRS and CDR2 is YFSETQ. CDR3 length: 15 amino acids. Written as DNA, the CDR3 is TGCGCCAGCAGCTTGTCTCTAGCGAGTGCCGGGGAGCTGTTTTTT. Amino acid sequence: CASSLSLASAGELFF.

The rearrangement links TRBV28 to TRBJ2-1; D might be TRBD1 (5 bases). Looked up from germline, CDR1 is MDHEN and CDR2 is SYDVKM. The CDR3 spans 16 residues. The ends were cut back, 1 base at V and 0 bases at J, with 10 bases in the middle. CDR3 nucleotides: TGTGCCAGCAGTTTATCACAGGTGAGCTCCTACAATGAGCAGTTCTTC. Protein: CASSLSQVSSYNEQFF.